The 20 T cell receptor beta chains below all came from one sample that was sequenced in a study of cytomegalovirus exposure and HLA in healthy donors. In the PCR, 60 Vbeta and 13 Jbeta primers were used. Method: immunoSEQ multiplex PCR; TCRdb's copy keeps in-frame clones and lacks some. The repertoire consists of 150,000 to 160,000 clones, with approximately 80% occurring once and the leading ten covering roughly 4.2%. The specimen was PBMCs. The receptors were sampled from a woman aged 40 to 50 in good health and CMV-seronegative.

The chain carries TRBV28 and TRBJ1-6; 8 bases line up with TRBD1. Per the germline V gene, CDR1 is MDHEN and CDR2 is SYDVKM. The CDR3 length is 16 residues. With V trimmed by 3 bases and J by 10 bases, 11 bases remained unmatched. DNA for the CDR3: TGTGCCAGCAGTTTCCTGAGGGCAGGGGGCGGATCACCCCTCCACTTT. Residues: CASSFLRAGGGSPLHF.

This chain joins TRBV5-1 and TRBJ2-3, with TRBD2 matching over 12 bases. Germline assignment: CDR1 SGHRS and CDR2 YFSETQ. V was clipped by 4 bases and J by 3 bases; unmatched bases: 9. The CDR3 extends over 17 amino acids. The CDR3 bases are TGCGCCAGCAGCCCAAGACTAGCGGGAGTTAGGACAGATACGCAGTATTTT. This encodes CASSPRLAGVRTDTQYF.

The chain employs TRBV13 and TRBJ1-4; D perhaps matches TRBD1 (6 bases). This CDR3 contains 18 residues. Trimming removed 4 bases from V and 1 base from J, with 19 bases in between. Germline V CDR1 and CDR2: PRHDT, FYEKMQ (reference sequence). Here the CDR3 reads CASSSRGGAGETNEKLFF. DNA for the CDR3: TGTGCCAGCAGCTCCCGAGGGGGGGCGGGCGAAACTAATGAAAAACTGTTTTTT.

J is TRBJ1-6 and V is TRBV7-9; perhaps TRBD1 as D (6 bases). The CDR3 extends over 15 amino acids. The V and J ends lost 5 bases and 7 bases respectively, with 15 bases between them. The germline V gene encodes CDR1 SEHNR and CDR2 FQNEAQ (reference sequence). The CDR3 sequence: CASSPPGQANSPLHF. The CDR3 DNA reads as TGTGCCAGCAGCCCCCCGGGACAAGCAAATTCACCCCTCCACTTT.

CDR3 region: CASQGSLRGTQYF. The CDR3 region has the DNA TGTGCCAGCCAGGGTTCCCTAAGGGGGACCCAGTACTTC. The chain recombines TRBV6-1 with TRBJ2-5, with D tentatively TRBD1 (5 bases). CDR3 size: 13 residues. Trimming cost V 8 bases and J 7 bases, with 17 bases left between them. Germline V gives CDR1 MNHNS, CDR2 SASEGT.

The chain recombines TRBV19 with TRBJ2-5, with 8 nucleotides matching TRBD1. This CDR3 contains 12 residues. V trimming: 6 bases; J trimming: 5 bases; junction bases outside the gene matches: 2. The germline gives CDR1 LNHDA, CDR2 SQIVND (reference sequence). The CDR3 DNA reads TGTGCCAGTAGGGCAGGGGGCGAGACCCAGTACTTC. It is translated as CASRAGGETQYF. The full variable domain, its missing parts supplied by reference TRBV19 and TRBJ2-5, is DGGITQSPKYLFRKEGQNVTLSCEQNLNHDAMYWYRQDPGQGLRLIYYSQIVNDFQKGDIAEGYSVSREKKESFPLTVTSAQKNPTAFYLCASRAGGETQYFGPGTRLLVL.

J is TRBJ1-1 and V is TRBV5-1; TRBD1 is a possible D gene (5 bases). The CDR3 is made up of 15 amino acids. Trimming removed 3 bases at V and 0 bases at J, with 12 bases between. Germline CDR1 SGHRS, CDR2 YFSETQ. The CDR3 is CASSSTVNLNTEAFF. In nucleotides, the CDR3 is TGCGCCAGCAGCTCGACAGTCAACTTGAACACTGAAGCTTTCTTT. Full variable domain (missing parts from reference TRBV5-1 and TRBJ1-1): KAGVTQTPRYLIKTRGQQVTLSCSPISGHRSVSWYQQTPGQGLQFLFEYFSETQRNKGNFPGRFSGRQFSNSRSEMNVSTLELGDSALYLCASSSTVNLNTEAFFGQGTRLTVV.

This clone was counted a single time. CDR3 residues: CASTGSGNTIYF. In nucleotides, the CDR3 is TGTGCCAGCACAGGGTCTGGAAACACCATATATTTT. This sequence joins TRBV2 and TRBJ1-3, with D possibly being TRBD1 (5 bases). The V gene lost 7 bases and the J gene lost 1 base, with 5 bases spanning the gap. CDR1 is SNHLY and CDR2 is FYNNEI in the germline V gene. This CDR3 contains 12 residues.

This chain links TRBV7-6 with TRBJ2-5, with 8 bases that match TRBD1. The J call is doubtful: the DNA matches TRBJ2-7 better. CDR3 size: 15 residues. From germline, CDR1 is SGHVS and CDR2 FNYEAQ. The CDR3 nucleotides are TGTGCCAGCAGCCCAACTCAGGGGGCAGTCAACGAGCAGTACTTC. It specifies CASSPTQGAVNEQYF.

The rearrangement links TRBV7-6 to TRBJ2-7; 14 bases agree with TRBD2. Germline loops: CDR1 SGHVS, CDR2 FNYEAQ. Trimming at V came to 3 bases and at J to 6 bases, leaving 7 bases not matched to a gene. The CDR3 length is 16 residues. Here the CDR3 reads CASSLGLAGAPSEQYF. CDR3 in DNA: TGTGCCAGCAGCTTGGGACTAGCGGGAGCGCCGTCCGAGCAGTACTTC.

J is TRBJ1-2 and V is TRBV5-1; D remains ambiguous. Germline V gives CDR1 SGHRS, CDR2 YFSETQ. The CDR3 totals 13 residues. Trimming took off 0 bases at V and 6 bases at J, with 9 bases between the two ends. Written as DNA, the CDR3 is TGCGCCAGCAGCTTGGACCGAGCTAATGGCTACACCTTC. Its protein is CASSLDRANGYTF.

The CDR3 region has the DNA TGTGCCAGTAGAACGCTAATCTCCCCCGCGGATGAGCAGTTCTTC. The encoded protein is CASRTLISPADEQFF. The chain combines TRBV19 with TRBJ2-1; no clear D. CDR3 length: 15 residues. Trimming removed 6 bases from V and 8 bases from J, with 20 bases in between. From germline, CDR1 is LNHDA and CDR2 SQIVND (reference sequence).

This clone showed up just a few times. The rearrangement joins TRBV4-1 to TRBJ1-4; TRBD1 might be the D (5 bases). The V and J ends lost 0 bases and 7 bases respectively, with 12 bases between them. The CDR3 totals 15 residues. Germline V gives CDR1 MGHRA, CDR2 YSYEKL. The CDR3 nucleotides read TGCGCCAGCAGCCAAGAAAGGGGCTCGGGTGAAAAACTGTTTTTT. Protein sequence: CASSQERGSGEKLFF.

CDR3 in DNA: TGTGCCAGCAGTGGTGACGGGGGGGCCGCAGATACGCAGTATTTT. Translated: CASSGDGGAADTQYF. The chain joins TRBV7-2 to TRBJ2-3; TRBD2 matches at 8 bases. Germline lookup yields CDR1 SGHTA and CDR2 FQGNSA. V lost 6 bases to trimming and J lost 4 bases; unmatched junction nucleotides: 9. The CDR3 sequence is 15 residues long.

CDR3 nucleotides: TGTGCCAGCTCACCCCTAATTAGTCAGGGCACAGATACGCAGTATTTT. Residues: CASSPLISQGTDTQYF. The chain is built from TRBV18 and TRBJ2-3, with no clear D. The CDR3 is 16 amino acids. Germline loops: CDR1 KGHSH, CDR2 LQKENI. V lost 3 bases to trimming and J lost 1 base, with 14 bases between them. The full variable domain, rest sourced from reference TRBV18 and TRBJ2-3, is NAGVMQNPRHLVRRRGQEARLRCSPMKGHSHVYWYRQLPEEGLKFMVYLQKENIIDESGMPKERFSAEFPKEGPSILRIQQVVRGDSAAYFCASSPLISQGTDTQYFGPGTRLTVL.

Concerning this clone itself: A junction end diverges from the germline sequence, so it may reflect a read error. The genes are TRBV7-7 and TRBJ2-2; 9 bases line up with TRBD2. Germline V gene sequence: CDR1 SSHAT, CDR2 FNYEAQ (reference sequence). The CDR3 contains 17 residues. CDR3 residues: CASSFEIAGVVTGELFF. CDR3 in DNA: TGTGCTAGCAGCTTTGAGATAGCGGGAGTGGTCACCGGGGAGCTGTTTTTT.

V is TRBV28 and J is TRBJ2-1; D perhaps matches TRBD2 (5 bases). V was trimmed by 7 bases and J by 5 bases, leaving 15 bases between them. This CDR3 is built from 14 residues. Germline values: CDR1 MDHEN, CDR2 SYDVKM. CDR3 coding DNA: TGTGCCAGCAAATCTGAGCGGACCAACAATGAGCAGTTCTTC. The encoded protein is CASKSERTNNEQFF.

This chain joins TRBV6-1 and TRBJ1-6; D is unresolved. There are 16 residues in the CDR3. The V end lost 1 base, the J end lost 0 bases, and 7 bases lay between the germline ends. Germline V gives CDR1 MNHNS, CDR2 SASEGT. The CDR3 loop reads CASSEDGSSYNSPLHF. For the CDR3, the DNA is TGTGCCAGCAGTGAAGACGGGAGCTCCTATAATTCACCCCTCCACTTT.

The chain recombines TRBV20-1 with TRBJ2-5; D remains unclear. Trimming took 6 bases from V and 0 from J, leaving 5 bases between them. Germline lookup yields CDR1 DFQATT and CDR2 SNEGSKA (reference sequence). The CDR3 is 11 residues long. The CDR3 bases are TGCAGTGCCCGGTACCAAGAGACCCAGTACTTC. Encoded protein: CSARYQETQYF.

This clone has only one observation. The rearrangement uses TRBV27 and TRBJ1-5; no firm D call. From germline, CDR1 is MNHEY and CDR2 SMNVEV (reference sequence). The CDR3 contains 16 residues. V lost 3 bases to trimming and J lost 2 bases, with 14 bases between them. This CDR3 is CASSLAAGGGNQPQHF. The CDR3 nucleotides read TGTGCCAGCAGTTTGGCGGCGGGTGGTGGCAATCAGCCCCAGCATTTT.